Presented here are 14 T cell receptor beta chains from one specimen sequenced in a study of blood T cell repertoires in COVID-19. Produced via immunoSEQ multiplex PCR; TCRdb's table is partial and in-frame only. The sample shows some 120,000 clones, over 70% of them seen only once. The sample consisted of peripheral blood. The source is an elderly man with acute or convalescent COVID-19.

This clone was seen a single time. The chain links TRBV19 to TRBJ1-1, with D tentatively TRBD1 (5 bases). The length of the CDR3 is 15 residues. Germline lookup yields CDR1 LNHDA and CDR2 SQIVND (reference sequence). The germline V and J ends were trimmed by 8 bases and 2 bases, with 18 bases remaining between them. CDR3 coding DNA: TGTGCCAGTTCGGCTGCCAGGGTTCGAAACACTGAAGCTTTCTTT. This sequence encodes CASSAARVRNTEAFF.

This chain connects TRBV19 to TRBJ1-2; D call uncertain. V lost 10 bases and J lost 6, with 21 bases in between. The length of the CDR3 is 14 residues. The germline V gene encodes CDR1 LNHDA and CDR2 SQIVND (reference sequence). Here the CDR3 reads CATAGGVSLDGYTF. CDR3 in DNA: TGTGCCACCGCAGGTGGGGTTTCACTAGATGGCTACACCTTC.

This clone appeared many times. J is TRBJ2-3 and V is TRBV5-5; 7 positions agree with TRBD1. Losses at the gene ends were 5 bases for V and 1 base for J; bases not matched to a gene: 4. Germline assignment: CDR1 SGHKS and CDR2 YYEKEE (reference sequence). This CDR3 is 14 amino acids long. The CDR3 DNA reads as TGTGCCAGCAGGAGGGACAGCCGCACAGATACGCAGTATTTT. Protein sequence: CASRRDSRTDTQYF.

The chain's CDR3 is CASSSRQGHSPLHF. CDR3 DNA sequence: TGTGCCAGCAGCTCACGACAGGGCCATTCACCCCTCCACTTT. This chain joins TRBV5-6 and TRBJ1-6; the match to TRBD1 covers 7 bases. The junction had 5 bases not matched to a gene; V was cut back by 3 bases and J by 8 bases. Germline loops: CDR1 SGHDT, CDR2 YYEEEE. The length of the CDR3 is 14 residues.

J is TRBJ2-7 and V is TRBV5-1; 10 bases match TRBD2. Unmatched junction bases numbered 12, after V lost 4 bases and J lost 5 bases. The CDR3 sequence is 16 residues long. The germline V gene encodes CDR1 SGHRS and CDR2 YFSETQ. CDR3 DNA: TGCGCCAGCAGCCCTTTAGCGGGGGGCGGATTTAACGAGCAGTACTTC. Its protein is CASSPLAGGGFNEQYF. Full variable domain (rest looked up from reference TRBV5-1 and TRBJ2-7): KAGVTQTPRYLIKTRGQQVTLSCSPISGHRSVSWYQQTPGQGLQFLFEYFSETQRNKGNFPGRFSGRQFSNSRSEMNVSTLELGDSALYLCASSPLAGGGFNEQYFGPGTRLTVT.

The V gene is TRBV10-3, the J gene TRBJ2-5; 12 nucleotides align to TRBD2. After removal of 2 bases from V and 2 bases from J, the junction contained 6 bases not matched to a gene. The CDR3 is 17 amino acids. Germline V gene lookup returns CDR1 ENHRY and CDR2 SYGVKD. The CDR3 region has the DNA TGTGCCATCAGTGAGACTAGCGGGGGGCGGGGACAAGAGACCCAGTACTTC. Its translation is CAISETSGGRGQETQYF.

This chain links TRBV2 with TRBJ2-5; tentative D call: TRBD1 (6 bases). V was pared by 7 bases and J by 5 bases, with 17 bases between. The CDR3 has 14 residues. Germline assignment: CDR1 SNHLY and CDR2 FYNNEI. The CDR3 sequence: CASNPGTISETQYF. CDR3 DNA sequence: TGTGCCAGCAATCCTGGGACAATTAGCGAGACCCAGTACTTC.

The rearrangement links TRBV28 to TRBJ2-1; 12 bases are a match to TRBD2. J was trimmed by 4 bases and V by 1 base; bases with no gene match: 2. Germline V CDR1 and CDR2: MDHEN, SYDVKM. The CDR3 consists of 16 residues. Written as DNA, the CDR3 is TGTGCCAGCAGTTTATCCCTAGCGGGGGGGTACAATGAGCAGTTCTTC. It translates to CASSLSLAGGYNEQFF.

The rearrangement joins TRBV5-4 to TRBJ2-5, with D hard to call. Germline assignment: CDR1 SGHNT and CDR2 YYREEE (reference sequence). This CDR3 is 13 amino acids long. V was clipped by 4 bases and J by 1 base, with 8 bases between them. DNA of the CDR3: TGTGCCAGCAGCCTGGCGAGCCAAGAGACCCAGTACTTC. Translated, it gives CASSLASQETQYF.

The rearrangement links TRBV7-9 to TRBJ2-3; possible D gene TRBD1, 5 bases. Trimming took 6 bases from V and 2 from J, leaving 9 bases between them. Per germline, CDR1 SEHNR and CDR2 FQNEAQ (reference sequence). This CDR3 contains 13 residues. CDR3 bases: TGTGCCAGCAGGACAGCCGTCACAGATACGCAGTATTTT. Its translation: CASRTAVTDTQYF.

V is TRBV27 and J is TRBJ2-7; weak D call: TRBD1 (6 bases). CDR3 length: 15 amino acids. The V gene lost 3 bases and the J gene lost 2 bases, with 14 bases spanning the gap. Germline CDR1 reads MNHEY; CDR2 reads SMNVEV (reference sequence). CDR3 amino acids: CASSLSPQGTYEQYF. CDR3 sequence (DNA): TGTGCCAGCAGTTTGTCTCCACAGGGCACCTACGAGCAGTACTTC.

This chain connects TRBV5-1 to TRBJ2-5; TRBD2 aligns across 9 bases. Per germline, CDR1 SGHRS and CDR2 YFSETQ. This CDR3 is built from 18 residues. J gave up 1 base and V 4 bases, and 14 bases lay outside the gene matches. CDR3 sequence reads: CASSLGASGTGIQETQYF. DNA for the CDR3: TGCGCCAGCAGCCTGGGGGCTAGCGGGACTGGGATCCAAGAGACCCAGTACTTC.

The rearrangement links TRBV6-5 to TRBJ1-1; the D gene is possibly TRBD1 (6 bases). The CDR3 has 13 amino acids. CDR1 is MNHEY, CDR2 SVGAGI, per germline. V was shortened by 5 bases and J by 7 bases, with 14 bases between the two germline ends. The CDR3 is CASSRTASFEAFF. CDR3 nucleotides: TGTGCCAGCAGTCGGACAGCCAGTTTTGAAGCTTTCTTT.

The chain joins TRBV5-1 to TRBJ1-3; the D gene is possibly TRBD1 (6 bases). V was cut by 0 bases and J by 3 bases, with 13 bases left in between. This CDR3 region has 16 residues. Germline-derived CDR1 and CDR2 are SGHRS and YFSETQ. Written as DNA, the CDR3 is TGCGCCAGCAGCTTGGCTGGGGGGGCGATTGGAAACACCATATATTTT. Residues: CASSLAGGAIGNTIYF.